These 25 T cell receptor beta chains came from one sample sequenced in a study of OX40 agonist ivuxolimab in advanced cancers. Repertoires were generated with immunoSEQ multiplex PCR, while TCRdb's copy carries only in-frame clones and drops some. The top ten hold under 30% of the sample, which has about 60,000 clones, roughly 84% seen once. The sample consisted of CD4+ or CD8+ T cells sorted from blood, taken in a trial of the OX40 agonist ivuxolimab. The origin of the receptors is an adult with an advanced solid tumor such as melanoma, head and neck, liver or kidney cancer.

The chain uses TRBV28 and TRBJ1-1; D gene ambiguous. Germline V CDR1 and CDR2: MDHEN, SYDVKM. This CDR3 has 12 amino acids. Deletions cut 7 bases from V and 4 bases from J, with 10 bases between. CDR3 in DNA: TGTGCCAGCAAGGTTAGGAGCACTGAAGCTTTCTTT. Residues: CASKVRSTEAFF.

V and J are TRBV19 and TRBJ1-5; the match to TRBD1 covers 7 bases. The CDR3 covers 13 residues. Per the germline V gene, CDR1 is LNHDA and CDR2 is SQIVND (reference sequence). V lost 5 bases to trimming and J lost 6 bases; unmatched junction nucleotides: 4. The CDR3: CASSAQGRQPQHF. DNA of the CDR3: TGTGCCAGTAGTGCACAGGGGCGTCAGCCCCAGCATTTT.

The V and J genes are TRBV7-2 and TRBJ1-1; possibly TRBD1 for D (6 bases). CDR3 length equals 15 residues. V lost 3 bases and J 6 bases, leaving 17 bases between the germline ends. The V gene's germline CDR1 is SGHTA and CDR2 FQGNSA. CDR3 protein: CASSFENREYAEAFF. The CDR3 DNA follows: TGTGCCAGCAGCTTCGAGAACAGGGAGTACGCTGAAGCTTTCTTT.

This clone was picked up a small number of times. The gene calls are TRBV4-1 and TRBJ1-2, with TRBD1 matching over 10 bases. J lost 3 bases, V lost 2 bases, and 6 bases had no gene match. From germline, CDR1 is MGHRA and CDR2 YSYEKL. This CDR3 is 16 amino acids long. The CDR3 is CASSQMGTGEHYGYTF. The CDR3 DNA follows: TGCGCCAGCAGCCAAATGGGGACAGGGGAGCACTATGGCTACACCTTC.

The V and J genes are TRBV4-1 and TRBJ2-5; the D gene is possibly TRBD1 (6 bases). The CDR3 consists of 15 residues. Trimming took 1 base from V and 2 from J, leaving 11 bases between them. Germline V gives CDR1 MGHRA, CDR2 YSYEKL. CDR3 nucleotide sequence: TGCGCCAGCAGCCAAGGTCCAGGGGAACAAGAGACCCAGTACTTC. This translates into CASSQGPGEQETQYF.

The J gene is TRBJ2-6, the V gene TRBV7-2, with D perhaps assigned TRBD1 or TRBD2 (5 bases each). CDR1 SGHTA and CDR2 FQGNSA come from the germline V gene. Trimming pared 5 bases from V and 4 bases from J, leaving 15 bases between. The CDR3 totals 16 residues. The DNA for the CDR3 is TGTGCCAGCAGCGCCCCCCGGGGACGAGGGGCCAACGTCCTGACTTTC. This encodes CASSAPRGRGANVLTF.

The chain is built from TRBV12-5 and TRBJ2-7; perhaps TRBD1 as D (5 bases). This CDR3 is 13 amino acids long. The germline V gene encodes CDR1 LGHNT and CDR2 FRNRAP. V lost 6 bases and J 4 bases, leaving 13 bases between the germline ends. This CDR3 is CASGPQGSYEQYF. The CDR3 DNA sequence: TGTGCTAGTGGACCTCAGGGTAGTTACGAGCAGTACTTC.

The J gene is TRBJ2-3, the V gene TRBV27; a weak D match, TRBD1 (6 bases). V dropped 5 bases and J dropped 2 bases, with 14 bases sitting between them. CDR1 MNHEY and CDR2 SMNVEV come from the germline V gene (reference sequence). This CDR3 spans 15 amino acids. CDR3 DNA sequence: TGTGCCAGCAGTCGGACAGTCCTGCACACAGATACGCAGTATTTT. Amino acid sequence: CASSRTVLHTDTQYF.

The gene calls are TRBV27 and TRBJ1-4; D gene ambiguous. The length of the CDR3 is 15 residues. V lost 5 bases and J 6 bases, leaving 16 bases between the germline ends. Germline V gene lookup returns CDR1 MNHEY and CDR2 SMNVEV (reference sequence). This CDR3 is CASSRLVGGHEKLFF. The CDR3 bases are TGTGCCAGCAGTCGACTAGTGGGAGGACATGAAAAACTGTTTTTT.

A single count supports this clone. This chain links TRBV5-4 with TRBJ2-2; D is possibly TRBD1 (6 bases). The V gene's germline CDR1 is SGHNT and CDR2 YYREEE (reference sequence). The V gene lost 2 bases and the J gene lost 0 bases, with 14 bases spanning the gap. The CDR3 covers 17 residues. The CDR3 loop reads CASSFKAGTPNTGELFF. The DNA for the CDR3 is TGTGCCAGCAGCTTCAAAGCCGGGACACCGAACACCGGGGAGCTGTTTTTT.

This chain joins TRBV5-4 and TRBJ2-3; 9 bases are shared with TRBD1. The CDR3 extends over 15 amino acids. Trimming removed 3 bases from V and 5 bases from J; junction bases left unmatched: 7. Looked up from germline, CDR1 is SGHNT and CDR2 is YYREEE (reference sequence). In DNA form, the CDR3 reads TGTGCCAGCAGCTCTAGGGACAGGGATCTAGATACGCAGTATTTT. As protein: CASSSRDRDLDTQYF.

The chain uses TRBV6-1 and TRBJ1-5; D uncertain. The germline V and J ends were trimmed by 2 bases and 4 bases, with 12 bases remaining between them. CDR1 and CDR2 from the germline V gene are MNHNS and SASEGT. The CDR3 has 15 amino acids. CDR3 loop: CASSEWKWDNQPQHF. In DNA form, the CDR3 reads TGTGCCAGCAGTGAATGGAAGTGGGATAATCAGCCCCAGCATTTT.

CDR3 nucleotide sequence: TGTGCCAGCAGCCTTCGATCCGGGACGGGGAGCTCCTACGAGCAGTACTTC. This translates into CASSLRSGTGSSYEQYF. The chain combines TRBV14 with TRBJ2-7; the D gene could be TRBD1 or TRBD2 (5 bases each). V lost 4 bases, J lost 0 bases, and 19 bases lay in between. The CDR3 runs to 17 residues. Germline V lookup: CDR1 SGHDN, CDR2 FVKESK.

The genes are TRBV5-1 and TRBJ1-1; D remains unclear. The V and J ends lost 4 bases and 0 bases respectively, with 7 bases between them. The CDR3 extends over 13 amino acids. Germline CDR1 reads SGHRS; CDR2 reads YFSETQ. The CDR3 protein is CASSPDLNTEAFF. In nucleotides, the CDR3 is TGCGCCAGCAGCCCCGATCTGAACACTGAAGCTTTCTTT.

Only a few counts were recorded for this clone. The genes are TRBV6-5 and TRBJ1-1, with D hard to call. Looked up from germline, CDR1 is MNHEY and CDR2 is SVGAGI. The V end was cut by 5 bases, the J end by 3 bases, with 13 bases between. This CDR3 is 14 amino acids long. The CDR3 region has the DNA TGTGCCAGCAGTCGTTCGGATGGGTACACTGAAGCTTTCTTT. The encoded protein is CASSRSDGYTEAFF.

The rearrangement joins TRBV11-2 to TRBJ2-3; TRBD2 aligns across 10 bases. The J segment lost 6 bases and the V segment lost 2 bases, leaving 8 bases of the junction unmatched. The CDR3 length is 16 residues. Germline V CDR1 and CDR2: SGHAT, FQNNGV. This CDR3 is CASSLSTSGAWDTQYF. The DNA of the CDR3 is TGTGCCAGCAGCTTATCCACTAGCGGGGCATGGGATACGCAGTATTTT.

Turning to this clone: Different DNA sequences within this sample yield the same CDR3. The chain joins TRBV5-1 to TRBJ1-1; D ambiguous. The germline gives CDR1 SGHRS, CDR2 YFSETQ. V shed 0 bases and J shed 6 bases, with 6 bases lying between them. The CDR3 consists of 12 residues. DNA of the CDR3: TGCGCCAGCAGCTTGGGCCAGGCTGAAGCTTTCTTT. Residues: CASSLGQAEAFF.

V gene TRBV19 combines with J gene TRBJ1-5; D gene ambiguous. The CDR3 has 17 residues. Trimming shortened V by 7 bases and J by 3 bases, and 22 bases separated the two germline ends. CDR1 and CDR2 (germline): LNHDA, SQIVND (reference sequence). DNA of the CDR3: TGTGCCAGTACCCCTTTTACATCCTCCCAGGCCAATCAGCCCCAGCATTTT. Translating gives CASTPFTSSQANQPQHF. The complete variable domain, with remaining parts taken from reference TRBV19 and TRBJ1-5, reads DGGITQSPKYLFRKEGQNVTLSCEQNLNHDAMYWYRQDPGQGLRLIYYSQIVNDFQKGDIAEGYSVSREKKESFPLTVTSAQKNPTAFYLCASTPFTSSQANQPQHFGDGTRLSIL.

This CDR3 is CATSDPVRNTIYF. CDR3 nucleotide sequence: TGTGCCACCTCCGACCCGGTCAGAAACACCATATATTTT. This chain links TRBV28 with TRBJ1-3; D unclear. CDR1 and CDR2 (germline): MDHEN, SYDVKM. The V end was cut by 10 bases, the J end by 5 bases, with 15 bases between. This CDR3 is 13 amino acids long.

The chain links TRBV7-2 to TRBJ1-5; 7 bases fit TRBD1. The CDR3 is 15 amino acids. CDR1 is SGHTA and CDR2 is FQGNSA in the germline V gene. V lost 4 bases to trimming and J lost 6 bases; unmatched junction nucleotides: 9. DNA of the CDR3: TGTGCCAGCAGCTCACAGACAGGGTTTCCTCAGCCCCAGCATTTT. Amino acid sequence: CASSSQTGFPQPQHF.

J is TRBJ2-3 and V is TRBV4-1; D may be TRBD2 (6 bases). V was cut by 5 bases and J by 0 bases, with 9 bases left in between. This CDR3 has 14 amino acids. Per the germline V gene, CDR1 is MGHRA and CDR2 is YSYEKL. This CDR3 reads CASSFRESTDTQYF. The CDR3 bases are TGCGCCAGCAGCTTCCGGGAGAGCACAGATACGCAGTATTTT.

The chain carries TRBV5-1 and TRBJ2-3; D possibly uses TRBD1 or TRBD2 (6 bases each). Deletions cut 0 bases from V and 2 bases from J, with 13 bases between. From germline, CDR1 is SGHRS and CDR2 YFSETQ. CDR3 length: 16 amino acids. The CDR3 loop reads CASSLDRDSFTDTQYF. The CDR3 region has the DNA TGCGCCAGCAGCTTGGACAGGGACTCCTTCACAGATACGCAGTATTTT.

The gene calls are TRBV18 and TRBJ2-2; the D is unclear. Trimming shortened V by 2 bases and J by 7 bases, and 8 bases separated the two germline ends. Germline assignment: CDR1 KGHSH and CDR2 LQKENI. CDR3 size: 13 residues. In DNA, the CDR3 is TGTGCCAGCTCACCAATGGATCTCGGGGAGCTGTTTTTT. Amino acid sequence: CASSPMDLGELFF.

CDR3 protein: CASRSNRYNEQFF. The CDR3 bases are TGTGCCAGTAGATCGAACCGGTACAATGAGCAGTTCTTC. This chain connects TRBV19 to TRBJ2-1; D remains ambiguous. The CDR3 covers 13 residues. V dropped 6 bases and J dropped 4 bases, with 10 bases sitting between them. Germline lookup yields CDR1 LNHDA and CDR2 SQIVND (reference sequence).

V gene TRBV5-1 combines with J gene TRBJ2-5, with D perhaps TRBD1 or TRBD2 (7 bases each). The CDR3 totals 18 residues. The V gene's germline CDR1 is SGHRS and CDR2 YFSETQ. V was shortened by 4 bases and J by 3 bases, with 25 bases between the two germline ends. DNA for the CDR3: TGCGCCAGCAGCCGTCTAATCGGACAGGCCGCGGGAGAAGAGACCCAGTACTTC. It encodes CASSRLIGQAAGEETQYF.